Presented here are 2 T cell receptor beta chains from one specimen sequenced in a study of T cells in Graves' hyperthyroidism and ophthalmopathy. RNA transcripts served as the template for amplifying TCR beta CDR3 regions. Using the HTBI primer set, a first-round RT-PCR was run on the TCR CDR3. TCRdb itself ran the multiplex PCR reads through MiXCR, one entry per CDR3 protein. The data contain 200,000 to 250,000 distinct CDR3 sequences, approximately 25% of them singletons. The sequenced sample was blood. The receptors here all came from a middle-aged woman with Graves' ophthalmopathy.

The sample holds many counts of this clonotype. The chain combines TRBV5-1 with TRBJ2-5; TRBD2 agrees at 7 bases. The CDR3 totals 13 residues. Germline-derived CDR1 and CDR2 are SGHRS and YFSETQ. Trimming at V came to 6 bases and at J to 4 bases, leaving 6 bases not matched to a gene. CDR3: CASTMGGRETQYF. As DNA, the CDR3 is TGCGCCAGCACCATGGGAGGGAGAGAGACCCAGTACTTC.

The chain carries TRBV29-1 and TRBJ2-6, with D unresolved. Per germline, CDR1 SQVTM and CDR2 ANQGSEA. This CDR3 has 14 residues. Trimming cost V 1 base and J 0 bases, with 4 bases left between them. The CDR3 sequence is CSVEVGSGANVLTF. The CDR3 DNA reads TGCAGCGTTGAAGTGGGCTCTGGGGCCAACGTCCTGACTTTC.